The entry below gives a single T cell receptor beta chain sequence along with its context. The sample carries other DNA sequences with the same CDR3. CDR3 size: 18 residues. The germline gives CDR1 SGHTA, CDR2 FQGTGA. V was shortened by 2 bases and J by 0 bases, with 18 bases between the two germline ends. The data were obtained in a study of STAT5B mutations in CD4+ large granular lymphocyte leukemia. Method: immunoSEQ multiplex PCR; TCRdb's copy keeps in-frame clones and lacks some. The repertoire holds nearly 45,000 clones, with around 86% as singletons. The sample taken for sequencing was CD4+ T cells from blood buffy coats. The chain uses TRBV7-3 and TRBJ2-3; perhaps TRBD2 as D (5 bases). The clonotype was recovered from a human donor in good health. CDR3 coding DNA: TGTGCCAGCAGCTTACGTCCGGTTCGAGCGGACAGCACAGATACGCAGTATTTT. Its translation is CASSLRPVRADSTDTQYF.